The 10 T cell receptor beta chains below come from one sample, sequenced in a study of T cell changes during pregnancy in multiple sclerosis. The repertoire was sequenced with immunoSEQ multiplex PCR; TCRdb's copy has only in-frame clones and lacks some. The sample carries roughly 90,000 clones, 85% to 95% recorded once. Sample: peripheral blood, taken in the first trimester of pregnancy. These TCRs come from a female donor in good health, enrolled as a control in a pregnancy study.

The gene calls are TRBV11-1 and TRBJ2-3; D is possibly TRBD1 (6 bases). Germline CDR1 reads SGHAT; CDR2 reads FQDESV (reference sequence). This CDR3 comprises 15 residues. Trimming removed 1 base from V and 4 bases from J, with 12 bases in between. The CDR3 nucleotides are TGTGCCAGCAGCTTAGAGGGGACACCGGCAGATACGCAGTATTTT. Encoded protein: CASSLEGTPADTQYF. Full variable domain (rest looked up from reference TRBV11-1 and TRBJ2-3): EAEVAQSPRYKITEKSQAVAFWCDPISGHATLYWYRQILGQGPELLVQFQDESVVDDSQLPKDRFSAERLKGVDSTLKIQPAELGDSAMYLCASSLEGTPADTQYFGPGTRLTVL.

The chain employs TRBV7-9 and TRBJ1-1; 8 nucleotides align to TRBD1. CDR1 SEHNR and CDR2 FQNEAQ come from the germline V gene (reference sequence). With 5 bases clipped from V and 1 base from J, the junction kept 3 bases outside the gene matches. The CDR3 has 14 amino acids. In DNA form, the CDR3 reads TGTGCCAGCAGCGGCGGACAGGGGAACACTGAAGCTTTCTTT. Translating gives CASSGGQGNTEAFF.

This rearrangement joins TRBV18 to TRBJ2-7; D not resolved. Germline CDR1 KGHSH, CDR2 LQKENI. This CDR3 has 12 residues. V was shortened by 2 bases and J by 6 bases, with 8 bases between the two germline ends. The CDR3 region is CASSPGGAEQYF. The CDR3 DNA reads as TGTGCCAGCTCACCAGGCGGCGCCGAGCAGTACTTC.

In its sample, this clone was seen a few times. The V gene is TRBV2, the J gene TRBJ1-5; TRBD1 matches at 11 bases. The CDR3 is made up of 15 amino acids. V shed 4 bases and J 7 bases; nucleotides not matched to a gene: 6. Germline V gene sequence: CDR1 SNHLY, CDR2 FYNNEI. This chain's CDR3 is CASSGTGGARQPQHF. CDR3 DNA: TGTGCCAGCAGTGGGACAGGGGGCGCCCGGCAGCCCCAGCATTTT. Using reference TRBV2 and TRBJ1-5 for the parts outside the CDR3, the full variable domain is EPEVTQTPSHQVTQMGQEVILRCVPISNHLYFYWYRQILGQKVEFLVSFYNNEISEKSEIFDDQFSVERPDGSNFTLKIRSTKLEDSAMYFCASSGTGGARQPQHFGDGTRLSIL.

The V and J genes are TRBV29-1 and TRBJ1-2, with a tentative D call TRBD1 (6 bases). Germline V gene lookup returns CDR1 SQVTM and CDR2 ANQGSEA. With 4 bases removed from V and 0 bases from J, the gap between germline ends came to 12 bases. The CDR3 loop spans 14 amino acids. The CDR3 loop is CSVAPGAANYGYTF. Here the CDR3 DNA reads TGCAGCGTTGCGCCAGGGGCGGCTAACTATGGCTACACCTTC.

This chain connects TRBV27 to TRBJ1-1; 7 bases are shared with TRBD1. V trimming: 8 bases; J trimming: 5 bases; junction bases outside the gene matches: 14. Looked up from germline, CDR1 is MNHEY and CDR2 is SMNVEV (reference sequence). CDR3 length equals 15 residues. The CDR3 bases are TGTGCCAGCTCTAGACAGGGTTGGCCGGAGACTGAAGCTTTCTTT. Its translation: CASSRQGWPETEAFF.

The chain recombines TRBV19 with TRBJ1-2; TRBD1 might be the D (6 bases). The CDR3 is 16 amino acids. Germline V lookup: CDR1 LNHDA, CDR2 SQIVND (reference sequence). V gave up 6 bases and J gave up 1 base, with 18 bases separating them. CDR3 protein: CASSQPQGTRNYGYTF. The CDR3 bases are TGTGCCAGTAGCCAACCACAGGGAACGCGTAACTATGGCTACACCTTC.

The V gene is TRBV4-2, the J gene TRBJ2-1; 10 bases map to TRBD1. The CDR3 extends over 20 amino acids. Germline CDR1 and CDR2: LGHNA and YNFKEQ. With V trimmed by 0 bases and J by 7 bases, 18 bases remained unmatched. The CDR3 DNA follows: TGTGCCAGCAGCCAAGAGGCGACAGGGGGCGGTCGGGGGGGCCGTAATGAGCAGTTCTTC. Residues: CASSQEATGGGRGGRNEQFF.

This rearrangement joins TRBV7-3 to TRBJ1-1, with D possibly TRBD1 on 6 matching bases. This CDR3 has 13 amino acids. V was cut by 5 bases and J by 1 base, with 8 bases left in between. Germline CDR1 SGHTA, CDR2 FQGTGA. CDR3 sequence (DNA): TGTGCCAGCAGCGCGGGGGCGAACACTGAAGCTTTCTTT. It is translated as CASSAGANTEAFF.

The chain is built from TRBV7-6 and TRBJ2-7; TRBD2 matches at 8 bases. This CDR3 spans 16 amino acids. V lost 1 base to trimming and J lost 0 bases; unmatched junction nucleotides: 5. Germline lookup yields CDR1 SGHVS and CDR2 FNYEAQ. The DNA of the CDR3 is TGTGCCAGCAGCTTAGGGGTAGCGGGGTACTCCTACGAGCAGTACTTC. Its protein product is CASSLGVAGYSYEQYF.